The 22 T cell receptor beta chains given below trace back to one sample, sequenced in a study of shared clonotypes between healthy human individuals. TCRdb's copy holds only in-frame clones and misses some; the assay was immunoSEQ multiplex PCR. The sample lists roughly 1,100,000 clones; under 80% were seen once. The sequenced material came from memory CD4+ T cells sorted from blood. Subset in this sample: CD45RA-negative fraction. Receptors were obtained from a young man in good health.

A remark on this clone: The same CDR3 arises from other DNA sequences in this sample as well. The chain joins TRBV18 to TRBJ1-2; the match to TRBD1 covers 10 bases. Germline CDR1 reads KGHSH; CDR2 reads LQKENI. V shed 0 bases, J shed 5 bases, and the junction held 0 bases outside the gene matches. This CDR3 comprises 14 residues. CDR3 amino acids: CASSPPGQGYGYTF. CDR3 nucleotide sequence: TGTGCCAGCTCACCACCGGGACAGGGGTATGGCTACACCTTC.

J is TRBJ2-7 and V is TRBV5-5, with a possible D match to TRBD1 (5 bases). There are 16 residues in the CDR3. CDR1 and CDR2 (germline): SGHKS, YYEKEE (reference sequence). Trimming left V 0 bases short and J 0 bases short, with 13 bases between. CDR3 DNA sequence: TGTGCCAGCAGCTTGGCGGCAGGGTCAAGCTCCTACGAGCAGTACTTC. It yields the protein CASSLAAGSSSYEQYF.

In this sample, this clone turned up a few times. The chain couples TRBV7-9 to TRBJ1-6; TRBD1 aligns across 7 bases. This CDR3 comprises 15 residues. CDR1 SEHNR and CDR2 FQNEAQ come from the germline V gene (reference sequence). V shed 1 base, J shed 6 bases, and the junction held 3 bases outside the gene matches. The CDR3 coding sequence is TGTGCCAGCAGCTTAGAAGGGGACAGTAATTCACCCCTCCACTTT. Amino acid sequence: CASSLEGDSNSPLHF.

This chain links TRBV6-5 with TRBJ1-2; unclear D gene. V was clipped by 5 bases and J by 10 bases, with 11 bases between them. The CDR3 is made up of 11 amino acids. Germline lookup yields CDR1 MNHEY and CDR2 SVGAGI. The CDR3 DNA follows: TGTGCCAGCAGTGAAGGGTCTTCCTACACCTTC. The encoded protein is CASSEGSSYTF.

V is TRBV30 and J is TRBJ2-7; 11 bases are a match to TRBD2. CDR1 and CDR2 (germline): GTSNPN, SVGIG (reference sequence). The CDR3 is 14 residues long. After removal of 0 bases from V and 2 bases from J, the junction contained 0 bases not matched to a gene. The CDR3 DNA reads TGTGCCTGGAGTGTTAGCGGGGGGGCCTACGAGCAGTACTTC. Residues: CAWSVSGGAYEQYF.

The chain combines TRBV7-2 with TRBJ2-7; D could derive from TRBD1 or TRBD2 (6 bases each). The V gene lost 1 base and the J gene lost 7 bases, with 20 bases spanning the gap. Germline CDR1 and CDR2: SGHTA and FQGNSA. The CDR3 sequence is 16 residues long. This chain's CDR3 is CASSLGASALRGEQYF. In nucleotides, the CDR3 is TGTGCCAGCAGCTTAGGGGCTAGCGCCTTAAGGGGGGAGCAGTACTTC.

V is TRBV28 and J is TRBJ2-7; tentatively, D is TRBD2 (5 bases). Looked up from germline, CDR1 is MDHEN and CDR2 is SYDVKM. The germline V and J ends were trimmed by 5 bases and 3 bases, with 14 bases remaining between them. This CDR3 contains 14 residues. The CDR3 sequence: CASSVGPGVYEQYF. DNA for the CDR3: TGTGCCAGCAGTGTAGGTCCCGGGGTCTACGAGCAGTACTTC.

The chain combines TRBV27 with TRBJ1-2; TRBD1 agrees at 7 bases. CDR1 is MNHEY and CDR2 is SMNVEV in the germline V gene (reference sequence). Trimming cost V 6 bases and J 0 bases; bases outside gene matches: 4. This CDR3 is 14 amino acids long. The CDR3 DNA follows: TGTGCCAGCAGCAGGGGGACAGCTAACTATGGCTACACCTTC. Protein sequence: CASSRGTANYGYTF.

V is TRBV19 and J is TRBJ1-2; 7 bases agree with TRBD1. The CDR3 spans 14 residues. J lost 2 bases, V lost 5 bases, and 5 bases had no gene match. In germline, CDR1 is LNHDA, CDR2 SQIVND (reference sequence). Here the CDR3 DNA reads TGTGCCAGTAGTCGACAGGGAGGGAACTATGGCTACACCTTC. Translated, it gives CASSRQGGNYGYTF.

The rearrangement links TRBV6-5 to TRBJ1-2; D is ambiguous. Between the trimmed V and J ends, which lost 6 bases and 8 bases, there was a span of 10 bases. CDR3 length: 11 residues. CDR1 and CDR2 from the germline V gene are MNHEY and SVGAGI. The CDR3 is CASSSRLGYTF. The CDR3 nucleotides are TGTGCCAGCAGCTCACGCTTAGGCTACACCTTC.

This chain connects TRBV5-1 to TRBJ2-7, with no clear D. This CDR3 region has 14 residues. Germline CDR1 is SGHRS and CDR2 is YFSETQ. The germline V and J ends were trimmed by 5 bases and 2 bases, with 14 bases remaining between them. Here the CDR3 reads CASSRDPFAYEQYF. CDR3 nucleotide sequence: TGCGCCAGCAGTCGCGACCCGTTCGCCTACGAGCAGTACTTC.

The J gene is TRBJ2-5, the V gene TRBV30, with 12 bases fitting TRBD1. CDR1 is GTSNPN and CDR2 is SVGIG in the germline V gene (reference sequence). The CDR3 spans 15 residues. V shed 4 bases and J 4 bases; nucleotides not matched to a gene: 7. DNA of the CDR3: TGTGCCTGGAAGGTGGGACAGGGGGCACCAGAGACCCAGTACTTC. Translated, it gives CAWKVGQGAPETQYF.

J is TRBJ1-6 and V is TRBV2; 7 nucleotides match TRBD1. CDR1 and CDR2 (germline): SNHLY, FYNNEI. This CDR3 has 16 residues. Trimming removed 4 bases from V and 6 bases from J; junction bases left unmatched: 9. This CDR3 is CASSGFRAGGNSPLHF. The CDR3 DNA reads TGTGCCAGCAGTGGCTTCAGGGCAGGGGGTAATTCACCCCTCCACTTT.

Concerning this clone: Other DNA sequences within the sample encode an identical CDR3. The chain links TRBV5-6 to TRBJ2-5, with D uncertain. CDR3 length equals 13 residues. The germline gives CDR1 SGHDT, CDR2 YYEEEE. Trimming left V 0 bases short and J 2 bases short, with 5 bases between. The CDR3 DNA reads TGTGCCAGCAGCTTGGGGGTTCAAGAGACCCAGTACTTC. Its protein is CASSLGVQETQYF.

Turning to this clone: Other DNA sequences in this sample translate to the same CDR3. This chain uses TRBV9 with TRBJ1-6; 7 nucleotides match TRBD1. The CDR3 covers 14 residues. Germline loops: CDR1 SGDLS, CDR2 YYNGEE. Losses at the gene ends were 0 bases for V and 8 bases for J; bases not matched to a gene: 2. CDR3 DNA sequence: TGTGCCAGCAGCGTAGGGACAGGAGATTCACCCCTCCACTTT. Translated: CASSVGTGDSPLHF.

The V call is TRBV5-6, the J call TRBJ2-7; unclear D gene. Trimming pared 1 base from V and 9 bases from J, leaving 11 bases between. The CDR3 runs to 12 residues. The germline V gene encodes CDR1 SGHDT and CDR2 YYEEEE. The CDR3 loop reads CASSLWVGVQYF. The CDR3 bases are TGTGCCAGCAGCTTGTGGGTCGGAGTGCAGTACTTC.

CDR3 sequence (DNA): TGTGCCAGCAGTGCCCGGGGGGGCGTTTCCTACGAGCAGTACTTC. It encodes CASSARGGVSYEQYF. The rearrangement uses TRBV6-1 and TRBJ2-7; TRBD2 matches at 8 bases. After removal of 4 bases from V and 1 base from J, the junction contained 6 bases not matched to a gene. CDR1 and CDR2 from the germline V gene are MNHNS and SASEGT. The CDR3 sequence is 15 residues long.

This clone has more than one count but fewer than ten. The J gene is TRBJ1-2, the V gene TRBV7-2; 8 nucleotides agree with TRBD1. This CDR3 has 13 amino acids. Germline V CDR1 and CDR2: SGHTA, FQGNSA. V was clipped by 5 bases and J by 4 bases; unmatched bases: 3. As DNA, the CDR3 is TGTGCCAGCAGCCAGGACAGGGTCTATGGCTACACCTTC. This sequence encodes CASSQDRVYGYTF. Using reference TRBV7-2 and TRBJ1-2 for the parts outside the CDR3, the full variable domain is GAGVSQSPSNKVTEKGKDVELRCDPISGHTALYWYRQSLGQGLEFLIYFQGNSAPDKSGLPSDRFSAERTGGSVSTLTIQRTQQEDSAVYLCASSQDRVYGYTFGSGTRLTVV.

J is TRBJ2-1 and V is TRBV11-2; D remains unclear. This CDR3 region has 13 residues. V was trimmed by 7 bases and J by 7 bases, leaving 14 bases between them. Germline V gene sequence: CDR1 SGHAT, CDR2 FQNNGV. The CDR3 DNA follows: TGTGCCAGCACCTTCCGTGGTAGGAATGAGCAGTTCTTC. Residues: CASTFRGRNEQFF.

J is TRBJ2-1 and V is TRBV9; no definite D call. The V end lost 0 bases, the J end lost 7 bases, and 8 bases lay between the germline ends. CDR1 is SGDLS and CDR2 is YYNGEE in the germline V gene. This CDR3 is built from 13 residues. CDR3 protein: CASSVVPANEQFF. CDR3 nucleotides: TGTGCCAGCAGCGTAGTTCCAGCGAATGAGCAGTTCTTC. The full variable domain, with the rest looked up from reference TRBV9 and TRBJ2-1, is DSGVTQTPKHLITATGQRVTLRCSPRSGDLSVYWYQQSLDQGLQFLIQYYNGEERAKGNILERFSAQQFPDLHSELNLSSLELGDSALYFCASSVVPANEQFFGPGTRLTVL.

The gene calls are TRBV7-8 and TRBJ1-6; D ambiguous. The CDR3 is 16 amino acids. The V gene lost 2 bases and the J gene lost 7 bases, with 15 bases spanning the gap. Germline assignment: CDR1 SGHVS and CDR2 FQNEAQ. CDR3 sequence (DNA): TGTGCCAGCAGCTTATCCTCCATAGCAAGGAATTCACCCCTCCACTTT. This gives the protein CASSLSSIARNSPLHF. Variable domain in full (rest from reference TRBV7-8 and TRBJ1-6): GAGVSQSPRYKVAKRGQDVALRCDPISGHVSLFWYQQALGQGPEFLTYFQNEAQLDKSGLPSDRFFAERPEGSVSTLKIQRTQQEDSAVYLCASSLSSIARNSPLHFGNGTRLTVT.

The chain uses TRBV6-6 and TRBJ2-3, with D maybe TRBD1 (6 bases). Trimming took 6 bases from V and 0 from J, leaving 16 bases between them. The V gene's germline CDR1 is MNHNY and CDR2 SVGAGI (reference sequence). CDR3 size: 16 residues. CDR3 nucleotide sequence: TGTGCCAGCAGGGGTGCACAGGGCCCTAGCACAGATACGCAGTATTTT. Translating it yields CASRGAQGPSTDTQYF.